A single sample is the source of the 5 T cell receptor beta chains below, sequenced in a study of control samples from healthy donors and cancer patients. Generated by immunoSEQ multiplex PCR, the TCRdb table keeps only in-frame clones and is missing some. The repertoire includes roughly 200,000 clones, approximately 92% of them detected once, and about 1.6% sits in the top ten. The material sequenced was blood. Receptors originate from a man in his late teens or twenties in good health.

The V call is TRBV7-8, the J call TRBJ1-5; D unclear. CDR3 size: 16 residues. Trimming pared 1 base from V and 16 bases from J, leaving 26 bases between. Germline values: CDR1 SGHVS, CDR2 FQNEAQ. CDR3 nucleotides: TGTGCCAGCAGCTTAGGGACTTCGGCACGGGAGAAAGGGTTTCATTTT. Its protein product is CASSLGTSAREKGFHF. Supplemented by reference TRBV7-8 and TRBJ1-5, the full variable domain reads GAGVSQSPRYKVAKRGQDVALRCDPISGHVSLFWYQQALGQGPEFLTYFQNEAQLDKSGLPSDRFFAERPEGSVSTLKIQRTQQEDSAVYLCASSLGTSAREKGFHFGDGTRLSIL.

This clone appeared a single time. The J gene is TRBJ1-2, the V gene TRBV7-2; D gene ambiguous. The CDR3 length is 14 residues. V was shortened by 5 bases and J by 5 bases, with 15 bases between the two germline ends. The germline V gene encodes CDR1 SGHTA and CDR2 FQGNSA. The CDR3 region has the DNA TGTGCCAGCAGCGCCGGGATGGGAGGGTATGGCTACACCTTC. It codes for CASSAGMGGYGYTF.

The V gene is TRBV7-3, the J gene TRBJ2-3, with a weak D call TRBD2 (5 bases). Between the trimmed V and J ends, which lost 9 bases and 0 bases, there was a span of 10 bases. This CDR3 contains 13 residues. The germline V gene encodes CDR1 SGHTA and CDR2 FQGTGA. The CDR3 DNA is TGTGCCAGTAGGACTTCTAGCACAGATACGCAGTATTTT. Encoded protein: CASRTSSTDTQYF.

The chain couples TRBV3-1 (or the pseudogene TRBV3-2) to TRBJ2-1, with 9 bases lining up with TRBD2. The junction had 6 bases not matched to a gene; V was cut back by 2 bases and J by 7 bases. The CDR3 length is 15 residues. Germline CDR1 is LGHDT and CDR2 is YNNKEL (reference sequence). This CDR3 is CASSQFHSGSNEQFF. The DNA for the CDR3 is TGTGCCAGCAGCCAATTTCATAGCGGGAGTAATGAGCAGTTCTTC.

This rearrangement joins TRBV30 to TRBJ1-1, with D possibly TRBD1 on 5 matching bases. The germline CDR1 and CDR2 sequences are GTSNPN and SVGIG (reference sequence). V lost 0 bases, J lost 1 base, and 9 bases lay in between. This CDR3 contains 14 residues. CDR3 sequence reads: CAWSVMRGNTEAFF. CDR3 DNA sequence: TGTGCCTGGAGTGTAATGAGGGGGAACACTGAAGCTTTCTTT.